These 30 T cell receptor beta chains came from one sample sequenced in a study of molecular identifiers for immune sequencing clone quantification. From the PCR reads, TCRdb called clonotypes with MiXCR, one entry per CDR3 protein. The profile shows some 320,000 distinct CDR3 sequences, roughly 24% of them singletons. Sequenced: naive CD8+ T cells from blood, with Jurkat cell RNA spiked in. Regarding subset: FACS-sorted CD8+CD4-CCR7+CD45RA+ naive T cells. The receptors come from a human donor in good health. Some libraries in this study had Jurkat cell RNA spiked in.

A word on this clonotype: This sequence may be a read error, since a much larger clone differs from it by one base. V usage is TRBV6-5 and J usage is TRBJ2-2; D possibly corresponds to TRBD2 (7 bases). From germline, CDR1 is MNHEY and CDR2 SVGAGI. The CDR3 has 12 amino acids. Here the CDR3 DNA reads TGTGCCAGCAGTTACGAGGGGGGGGAGCTGATTTTT. It specifies CASSYEGGELIF.

This clonotype showed up many times. The J gene is TRBJ2-1, the V gene TRBV28; 7 bases are a match to TRBD2. Germline V lookup: CDR1 MDHEN, CDR2 SYDVKM. This CDR3 region has 15 residues. The junction had 7 bases not matched to a gene; V was cut back by 5 bases and J by 3 bases. The CDR3 region is CASSPRLADYNEQFF. The DNA for the CDR3 is TGTGCCAGCAGTCCCCGGCTAGCGGACTACAATGAGCAGTTCTTC.

This clonotype was recorded a few times. The V and J genes are TRBV3-1 and TRBJ1-3; no firm D call. Germline V gene sequence: CDR1 LGHDT, CDR2 YNNKEL (reference sequence). Between the trimmed V and J ends, which lost 0 bases and 0 bases, there was a span of 6 bases. There are 15 residues in the CDR3. CDR3 amino acids: CASSQDAVSGNTIYF. CDR3 nucleotides: TGTGCCAGCAGCCAAGATGCAGTCTCTGGAAACACCATATATTTT.

The chain joins TRBV4-1 to TRBJ1-1, with 8 nucleotides matching TRBD1. V lost 4 bases and J lost 11; bases outside the gene matches: 9. This CDR3 contains 13 residues. Per germline, CDR1 MGHRA and CDR2 YSYEKL. CDR3 DNA: TGCGCCAGCAGCCGAGAAACAGGGGGGGGTGCTTTCTTT. Amino acids: CASSRETGGGAFF.

This clonotype was found once. A junction boundary mismatches the germline segment, possibly from a read error. The rearrangement uses TRBV5-1 and TRBJ2-7; D might be TRBD1 (5 bases). The CDR3 consists of 14 residues. Looked up from germline, CDR1 is SGHRS and CDR2 is YFSETQ. The CDR3 DNA is TGCGCCAGCAGCGACGGACATACAAACTACGGGCAGTACTTC. Encoded protein: CASSDGHTNYGQYF.

The chain is built from TRBV18 and TRBJ2-7, with D unclear. Trimming took 4 bases from V and 3 from J, leaving 13 bases between them. The CDR3 is 14 residues long. The V gene's germline CDR1 is KGHSH and CDR2 LQKENI. DNA of the CDR3: TGTGCCAGCTCACTTGACCGGGTCAACTACGAGCAGTACTTC. Translation: CASSLDRVNYEQYF. Drawing the rest from reference TRBV18 and TRBJ2-7, the complete variable domain is NAGVMQNPRHLVRRRGQEARLRCSPMKGHSHVYWYRQLPEEGLKFMVYLQKENIIDESGMPKERFSAEFPKEGPSILRIQQVVRGDSAAYFCASSLDRVNYEQYFGPGTRLTVT.

This clonotype appeared many times. The chain links TRBV5-6 to TRBJ1-1, with unresolved D. V was shortened by 6 bases and J by 3 bases, with 15 bases between the two germline ends. Germline V gene sequence: CDR1 SGHDT, CDR2 YYEEEE. CDR3 size: 14 residues. Here the CDR3 DNA reads TGTGCCAGCATAGGGTCCCCAACGTACACTGAAGCTTTCTTT. Protein sequence: CASIGSPTYTEAFF.

This clonotype appeared many times. The chain joins TRBV20-1 to TRBJ2-3, with D possibly being TRBD1 or TRBD2 (6 bases each). Trimming shortened V by 6 bases and J by 0 bases, and 16 bases separated the two germline ends. Germline V gene data show CDR1 as DFQATT and CDR2 as SNEGSKA (reference sequence). The CDR3 is 15 residues long. This chain's CDR3 is CSAKGGAYSTDTQYF. The CDR3 bases are TGCAGTGCCAAGGGGGGCGCCTACAGCACAGATACGCAGTATTTT.

The chain uses TRBV13 and TRBJ2-2; possibly TRBD1 for D (5 bases). The CDR3 totals 16 residues. The germline V gene encodes CDR1 PRHDT and CDR2 FYEKMQ (reference sequence). Trimming cost V 1 base and J 0 bases, with 9 bases left between them. For the CDR3, the DNA is TGTGCCAGCAGCTTAGAGGTCAGGGCGAACACCGGGGAGCTGTTTTTT. Protein: CASSLEVRANTGELFF.

A few counts support this clonotype. The chain has TRBV2 and TRBJ2-3, with 7 bases identical to TRBD2. J gave up 3 bases and V 5 bases, and 8 bases lay outside the gene matches. The CDR3 loop spans 15 amino acids. Germline V gene data show CDR1 as SNHLY and CDR2 as FYNNEI. CDR3 loop: CASSPWTRLTDTQYF. Written as DNA, the CDR3 is TGTGCCAGCAGTCCCTGGACTAGATTGACAGATACGCAGTATTTT.

The sample holds many counts of this clonotype. The gene calls are TRBV7-2 and TRBJ2-5; no firm D call. CDR1 and CDR2 from the germline V gene are SGHTA and FQGNSA. V was shortened by 7 bases and J by 4 bases, with 16 bases between the two germline ends. The CDR3 extends over 14 amino acids. The CDR3 region has the DNA TGTGCCAGCACCACCGTCGGCTTCAGAGAGACCCAGTACTTC. Translating it yields CASTTVGFRETQYF.

Only a few counts were recorded for this clonotype. This chain links TRBV4-1 with TRBJ1-2, with D possibly matching TRBD1 (6 bases). The ends were cut back, 1 base at V and 2 bases at J, with 11 bases in the middle. This CDR3 is 15 amino acids long. The germline V gene encodes CDR1 MGHRA and CDR2 YSYEKL. In DNA form, the CDR3 reads TGCGCCAGCAGCCAAGTTGGAGGGGGAAACTATGGCTACACCTTC. Translated, it gives CASSQVGGGNYGYTF.

V and J are TRBV29-1 and TRBJ1-4, with 7 bases matching TRBD1. Germline values: CDR1 SQVTM, CDR2 ANQGSEA. V dropped 6 bases and J dropped 5; count of bases not matched to a gene: 6. The length of the CDR3 is 13 residues. CDR3: CSVSGTVNEKLFF. As DNA, the CDR3 is TGCAGCGTCTCCGGGACAGTCAATGAAAAACTGTTTTTT. Looking up the rest from reference TRBV29-1 and TRBJ1-4 gives the full variable domain: SAVISQKPSRDICQRGTSLTIQCQVDSQVTMMFWYRQQPGQSLTLIATANQGSEATYESGFVIDKFPISRPNLTFSTLTVSNMSPEDSSIYLCSVSGTVNEKLFFGSGTQLSVL.

The table lists this clonotype with many counts. The rearrangement joins TRBV7-9 to TRBJ2-2; D remains ambiguous. Germline V gene sequence: CDR1 SEHNR, CDR2 FQNEAQ (reference sequence). V dropped 2 bases and J dropped 0 bases, with 25 bases sitting between them. The CDR3 is made up of 21 amino acids. The CDR3 spells CASSLSPLTSPDAPNTGELFF. The CDR3, as DNA: TGTGCCAGCAGCTTATCTCCCCTCACTTCACCTGACGCTCCGAACACCGGGGAGCTGTTTTTT. The whole variable domain, remainder taken from reference TRBV7-9 and TRBJ2-2, is DTGVSQNPRHKITKRGQNVTFRCDPISEHNRLYWYRQTLGQGPEFLTYFQNEAQLEKSRLLSDRFSAERPKGSFSTLEIQRTEQGDSAMYLCASSLSPLTSPDAPNTGELFFGEGSRLTVL.

This clonotype has only a few counts. This chain joins TRBV7-6 and TRBJ2-2, with TRBD2 identical over 8 bases. V shed 8 bases and J 5 bases; nucleotides not matched to a gene: 7. The length of the CDR3 is 14 residues. Germline V gene data show CDR1 as SGHVS and CDR2 as FNYEAQ. The CDR3 DNA reads as TGTGCCAGCTCCTCGGGGGGGGGAACCGGGGAGCTGTTTTTT. Translated: CASSSGGGTGELFF.

With regard to this clonotype: This could be a read error, since a much larger clone is one nucleotide away. The J gene is TRBJ2-7, the V gene TRBV5-1; D is possibly TRBD1 (6 bases). CDR3 length: 14 residues. The germline gives CDR1 SGHRS, CDR2 YFSETQ. The CDR3, as DNA: TGCGCCAGCAGCACCGGGACAAACTCCTACGGGCAGTACTTC. This codes for CASSTGTNSYGQYF.

The chain's CDR3 is CASSLRTGGFTEAFF. The CDR3 bases are TGTGCCAGCAGTTTAAGGACAGGGGGCTTCACTGAAGCTTTCTTT. The chain couples TRBV12-3 or TRBV12-4 to TRBJ1-1, with 11 nucleotides matching TRBD1. The CDR3 contains 15 residues. With V trimmed by 2 bases and J by 4 bases, 3 bases remained unmatched.

This clonotype has at least ten counts. The rearrangement uses TRBV4-3 and TRBJ1-2; D uncertain. Germline V gives CDR1 LGHNA, CDR2 YSLEER. CDR3 size: 14 residues. The V end was cut by 0 bases, the J end by 2 bases, with 7 bases between. CDR3 in amino acids: CASSQDRANYGYTF. The CDR3 nucleotides read TGCGCCAGCAGCCAAGATCGGGCGAACTATGGCTACACCTTC.

This clonotype was seen at least ten times. The genes are TRBV7-6 and TRBJ1-1; D gene unclear. This CDR3 region has 12 residues. Trimming took off 5 bases at V and 7 bases at J, with 11 bases between the two ends. Germline V CDR1 and CDR2: SGHVS, FNYEAQ. This CDR3 is CASSHFGLEAFF. The CDR3 bases are TGTGCCAGCAGCCATTTCGGTCTTGAAGCTTTCTTT.

In this sample, this clonotype turned up a few times. The rearrangement uses TRBV4-1 and TRBJ1-4, with 7 nucleotides matching TRBD1. V shed 0 bases, J shed 1 base, and the junction held 5 bases outside the gene matches. Germline V gene sequence: CDR1 MGHRA, CDR2 YSYEKL. The CDR3 has 17 residues. The CDR3 nucleotides read TGCGCCAGCAGCCAAGATCGACAGGGTGGAACTAATGAAAAACTGTTTTTT. Amino acids: CASSQDRQGGTNEKLFF.

As concerns this clonotype: This may arise from a read error, as a much more abundant clone is one base away. This rearrangement joins TRBV13 to TRBJ2-3; TRBD1 might be the D (5 bases). The germline V gene has CDR1 PRHDT and CDR2 FYEKMQ (reference sequence). V was cut by 4 bases and J by 6 bases, with 14 bases left in between. The CDR3 has 14 amino acids. The CDR3 protein is CASSSSAGLDTQYF. The CDR3 nucleotides are TGTGCCAGCAGCTCATCGGCAGGGTTGGATACGCAGTATTTT.

The chain links TRBV7-9 to TRBJ2-3, with D uncertain. From germline, CDR1 is SEHNR and CDR2 FQNEAQ (reference sequence). The V and J ends lost 1 base and 4 bases respectively, with 9 bases between them. The CDR3 is 14 amino acids. The CDR3 spells CASSLVVDPDTQYF. The DNA for the CDR3 is TGTGCCAGCAGCTTAGTTGTGGACCCAGATACGCAGTATTTT.

As regards this clonotype: With a much larger clone just one base away, this may be a read error. The V call is TRBV14, the J call TRBJ1-1; a weak D match, TRBD1 (5 bases). The germline V gene encodes CDR1 SGHDN and CDR2 FVKESK. The CDR3 totals 13 residues. Trimming pared 4 bases from V and 11 bases from J, leaving 17 bases between. CDR3: CASSPGGWRDAFF. CDR3 DNA sequence: TGTGCCAGCAGCCCCGGGGGGTGGCGTGACGCTTTCTTT.

This clonotype has at least ten counts. This sequence joins TRBV29-1 and TRBJ1-1; D perhaps matches TRBD1 (5 bases). Between the trimmed V and J ends, which lost 5 bases and 6 bases, there was a span of 19 bases. CDR1 is SQVTM, CDR2 ANQGSEA, per germline. The CDR3 length is 14 residues. CDR3 sequence: CSVYGSVGVAEAFF. Here the CDR3 DNA reads TGCAGCGTTTACGGAAGTGTAGGGGTTGCTGAAGCTTTCTTT.

This clonotype has more than one count but fewer than ten. This sequence joins TRBV27 and TRBJ2-6; D remains ambiguous. Deletions cut 6 bases from V and 0 bases from J, with 12 bases between. The CDR3 extends over 16 amino acids. CDR1 and CDR2 from the germline V gene are MNHEY and SMNVEV (reference sequence). In nucleotides, the CDR3 is TGTGCCAGCAGCATATTAACACCCTCTGGGGCCAACGTCCTGACTTTC. Translated, it gives CASSILTPSGANVLTF.

Many counts were recorded for this clonotype. V and J are TRBV30 and TRBJ2-7, with D unclear. V gave up 4 bases and J gave up 3 bases, with 7 bases separating them. Germline values: CDR1 GTSNPN, CDR2 SVGIG (reference sequence). The length of the CDR3 is 11 residues. The CDR3 region is CAWTADYEQYF. The CDR3 nucleotides are TGTGCCTGGACCGCTGACTACGAGCAGTACTTC.

This clonotype was found many times. The V call is TRBV5-5, the J call TRBJ2-3; 13 nucleotides match TRBD2. CDR1 and CDR2 (germline): SGHKS, YYEKEE (reference sequence). There are 14 residues in the CDR3. Trimming at V came to 3 bases and at J to 10 bases, leaving 5 bases not matched to a gene. In nucleotides, the CDR3 is TGTGCCAGCAGCTACGGGACTAGCGGGACGGCGCAGTATTTT. It yields the protein CASSYGTSGTAQYF.

Comments on this clonotype: A single base separates this from a much larger clone, so it may be a read error. This sequence joins TRBV28 and TRBJ1-1; tentatively, D is TRBD1 (5 bases). V was trimmed by 2 bases and J by 0 bases, leaving 13 bases between them. This CDR3 has 16 amino acids. CDR1 and CDR2 (germline): MDHEN, SYDVKM. The CDR3 loop reads CASSLHKGLLNTEAFF. The CDR3 DNA is TGTGCCAGCAGTTTACACAAGGGGTTACTGAACACTGAAGCTTTCTTT.

Of note for this clonotype: A much larger clone lies a single base off, so this may be a read error. This chain connects TRBV29-1 to TRBJ2-7, with D uncertain. Per the germline V gene, CDR1 is SQVTM and CDR2 is ANQGSEA. This CDR3 has 12 amino acids. V was pared by 5 bases and J by 0 bases, with 8 bases between. CDR3 in DNA: TGCAGCGTTACAGCCGCCTCCTACGAGCAGTACTTC. It specifies CSVTAASYEQYF.

Concerning this clonotype itself: A read error is possible here, since a much larger clone lies one base away. The chain combines TRBV7-8 with TRBJ2-1; D is ambiguous. CDR1 SGHVS and CDR2 FQNEAQ come from the germline V gene. V was pared by 4 bases and J by 10 bases, with 17 bases between. The CDR3 covers 14 residues. Here the CDR3 DNA reads TGTGCCAGCAGCTCCCTCCCAGAGGTGGGGGAGCAGTTCTTC. Translating it yields CASSSLPEVGEQFF.